These 7 T cell receptor beta chains were all obtained from the same sample, sequenced in a study of cytomegalovirus exposure and HLA in healthy donors. Researchers ran the PCR with 60 Vbeta and 13 Jbeta primers. Assay used: immunoSEQ multiplex PCR; TCRdb lists only in-frame clones, some missing. The sample contains roughly 190,000 clones, about 77% of which appear only once. Input material: PBMCs. Receptors originate from a female donor in good health and CMV-seronegative.

V gene TRBV6-5 combines with J gene TRBJ2-3; TRBD2 aligns across 9 bases. The CDR3 loop spans 14 amino acids. With V trimmed by 6 bases and J by 2 bases, 3 bases remained unmatched. Germline V gene data show CDR1 as MNHEY and CDR2 as SVGAGI. The CDR3 nucleotides read TGTGCCAGCAGGCCTAGCGGGACCACAGATACGCAGTATTTT. It is translated as CASRPSGTTDTQYF.

The sample holds a few counts of this clone. The chain is built from TRBV6-5 and TRBJ2-5, with a weak D call TRBD2 (5 bases). This CDR3 has 15 residues. V gave up 0 bases and J gave up 2 bases, with 10 bases separating them. Germline V gene data show CDR1 as MNHEY and CDR2 as SVGAGI. The CDR3 DNA reads TGTGCCAGCAGTTACTCGAAAGGGAGACAAGAGACCCAGTACTTC. This codes for CASSYSKGRQETQYF.

This rearrangement joins TRBV7-6 to TRBJ2-5, with 11 bases fitting TRBD1. Germline V gene lookup returns CDR1 SGHVS and CDR2 FNYEAQ. The length of the CDR3 is 14 residues. Trimming removed 5 bases from V and 4 bases from J; junction bases left unmatched: 3. DNA of the CDR3: TGTGCCAGCAGCCGGACAGGGGGCGGAGAGACCCAGTACTTC. Amino acid sequence: CASSRTGGGETQYF.

This chain connects TRBV19 to TRBJ2-3; D remains ambiguous. This CDR3 has 15 residues. Germline V gene lookup returns CDR1 LNHDA and CDR2 SQIVND (reference sequence). The germline V and J ends were trimmed by 1 base and 0 bases, with 8 bases remaining between them. The CDR3 sequence is CASSIAGASTDTQYF. CDR3 bases: TGTGCCAGTAGTATAGCCGGAGCTAGCACAGATACGCAGTATTTT.

V is TRBV2 and J is TRBJ2-2, with 13 bases that match TRBD2. The germline V gene encodes CDR1 SNHLY and CDR2 FYNNEI. The CDR3 length is 19 residues. Trimming at V came to 7 bases and at J to 3 bases, leaving 14 bases not matched to a gene. CDR3 DNA sequence: TGTGCCAGCAATAGGTTCAGGGGGACTAGCGGGATTTACACCGGGGAGCTGTTTTTT. Its protein product is CASNRFRGTSGIYTGELFF. Based on the CDR3 plus reference TRBV2 and TRBJ2-2, the full variable domain is EPEVTQTPSHQVTQMGQEVILRCVPISNHLYFYWYRQILGQKVEFLVSFYNNEISEKSEIFDDQFSVERPDGSNFTLKIRSTKLEDSAMYFCASNRFRGTSGIYTGELFFGEGSRLTVL.

The CDR3 sequence: CASGLSDSYGYTF. The CDR3 DNA follows: TGTGCTAGTGGTTTGTCTGACAGCTATGGCTACACCTTC. The chain uses TRBV12-5 and TRBJ1-2; D might be TRBD1 (5 bases). The CDR3 is 13 amino acids. The V end lost 2 bases, the J end lost 4 bases, and 8 bases lay between the germline ends. The germline V gene has CDR1 LGHNT and CDR2 FRNRAP.

The chain employs TRBV5-1 and TRBJ2-5; D is possibly TRBD2 (5 bases). This CDR3 is built from 14 residues. CDR1 and CDR2 (germline): SGHRS, YFSETQ. Trimming took off 0 bases at V and 2 bases at J, with 8 bases between the two ends. The CDR3 here is CASSLVWRQETQYF. CDR3 nucleotides: TGCGCCAGCAGCTTGGTTTGGAGGCAAGAGACCCAGTACTTC.